This T cell receptor (beta chain) was captured in a study of blood T cell repertoires in COVID-19. Study as a whole: Acute and convalescent COVID-19 specimens originated in the United States, Italy and Spain.

As originally analysed: Counts of nucleated cells, estimated from reference gene primer amplification, were obtained. Sequenced by immunoSEQ multiplex PCR; TCRdb stores in-frame clones only, minus some. Clonal size and the V and J genes are those of that table, whereas D and trimming came from the DNA. The data hold approximately 300,000 clones, with around four fifths observed a single time. Deletions cut 10 bases from V and 8 bases from J, with 14 bases between. There are 11 residues in the CDR3. The germline CDR1 and CDR2 sequences are MDHEN and SYDVKM. This TCR derives from a woman between 45 and 65 years old with active or convalescent COVID-19. This sequence joins TRBV28 and TRBJ1-2; a possible D gene is TRBD1 (5 bases). The sample was peripheral blood. DNA of the CDR3: TGTGCCATTGGGACGGGGAGGGGCTACACCTTC. Amino acid sequence: CAIGTGRGYTF.